This TCR beta chain was identified in a study of shared clonotypes between healthy human individuals. Study background: The study enrolled a couple of women and a few men aged 18 to 49.

The method was immunoSEQ multiplex PCR; TCRdb's version includes in-frame clones alone and lacks a portion of them. This sample has millions of clones; over 85% occur once, and the top ten carry around 1.1%. It was CD45RO-negative cells, positively selected for CCR7, that made up naive CD8 cells, with terminally differentiated effector memory CD45RA+ cells excluded. Specimen: naive CD8+ T cells sorted from blood. This TCR was recovered from a man aged 18 to 29 in good health.

The DNA for the CDR3 is TGTGCCAGCAGTGAAGAAGGGACTAGCGGGACTCCTTCCTACAATGAGCAGTTCTTC. Translated: CASSEEGTSGTPSYNEQFF. This chain joins TRBV6-1 and TRBJ2-1; TRBD2 aligns across 13 bases. The CDR3 is 19 residues long. After removal of 1 base from V and 1 base from J, the junction contained 7 bases not matched to a gene. The germline V gene encodes CDR1 MNHNS and CDR2 SASEGT.